Each of the 20 T cell receptor beta chains below was sequenced from the same sample in a study of OX40 agonist ivuxolimab in advanced cancers. Profiling relied on immunoSEQ multiplex PCR, and the TCRdb table lists in-frame clones only, not all of them. The table has about 70,000 clones, roughly 77% seen once; the top ten hold 5%. The specimen comprised CD4+ or CD8+ T cells sorted from blood, sampled in a trial of the OX40 agonist ivuxolimab. The origin of the receptors is an adult with an advanced solid tumor such as melanoma, head and neck, liver or kidney cancer.

The rearrangement joins TRBV5-1 to TRBJ2-3; the D is unclear. The germline V gene has CDR1 SGHRS and CDR2 YFSETQ. Between the trimmed V and J ends, which lost 0 bases and 6 bases, there was a span of 2 bases. The length of the CDR3 is 11 residues. CDR3 in amino acids: CASSLADTQYF. CDR3 coding DNA: TGCGCCAGCAGCTTGGCGGATACGCAGTATTTT.

The rearrangement links TRBV7-6 to TRBJ2-1, with 10 bases fitting TRBD2. Germline CDR1 reads SGHVS; CDR2 reads FNYEAQ. V was pared by 4 bases and J by 13 bases, with 7 bases of the junction left unmatched. The CDR3 is 13 amino acids. Here the CDR3 DNA reads TGTGCCAGCAGCTCCTGGACTAGCGGACCACAGTTCTTC. It specifies CASSSWTSGPQFF. Full variable domain (outside the CDR3, taken from reference TRBV7-6 and TRBJ2-1): GAGVSQSPRYKVTKRGQDVALRCDPISGHVSLYWYRQALGQGPEFLTYFNYEAQQDKSGLPNDRFSAERPEGSISTLTIQRTEQRDSAMYRCASSSWTSGPQFFGPGTRLTVL.

A single count supports this clone. The J gene is TRBJ2-1, the V gene TRBV7-2; TRBD2 agrees at 12 bases. J lost 7 bases, V lost 5 bases, and 3 bases had no gene match. The CDR3 is made up of 14 amino acids. Germline CDR1 is SGHTA and CDR2 is FQGNSA. Here the CDR3 DNA reads TGTGCCAGCAGCCCCACTAGCGGGAGGAATGAGCAGTTCTTC. As protein: CASSPTSGRNEQFF.

Written as DNA, the CDR3 is TGTGCCAGCAGCTTTACGAACACTGAAGCTTTCTTT. Encoded protein: CASSFTNTEAFF. This chain connects TRBV7-2 to TRBJ1-1; D call uncertain. From germline, CDR1 is SGHTA and CDR2 FQGNSA. The CDR3 consists of 12 residues. V lost 3 bases, J lost 1 base, and 3 bases lay in between.

The chain combines TRBV6-5 with TRBJ1-6; no clear D gene. V lost 6 bases and J lost 6, with 6 bases in between. Per germline, CDR1 MNHEY and CDR2 SVGAGI. The CDR3 covers 12 residues. For the CDR3, the DNA is TGTGCCAGCAGCATCCCTAATTCACCCCTCCACTTT. Encoded protein: CASSIPNSPLHF.

The rearrangement uses TRBV5-1 and TRBJ2-2; a possible D gene is TRBD1 (6 bases). This CDR3 is 15 amino acids long. The V gene's germline CDR1 is SGHRS and CDR2 YFSETQ. V lost 3 bases to trimming and J lost 7 bases, with 16 bases between them. CDR3 DNA: TGCGCCAGCAGCTCGGGACACAGCAAGGACGGGGAGCTGTTTTTT. It specifies CASSSGHSKDGELFF.

The chain carries TRBV6-4 and TRBJ2-7, with D possibly TRBD1 on 5 matching bases. V was clipped by 5 bases and J by 7 bases, with 15 bases between them. Germline V gene lookup returns CDR1 MRHNA and CDR2 SNTAGT. The CDR3 consists of 13 residues. As DNA, the CDR3 is TGTGCCAGCAGTCAAGGCCAAGGGGATGAGCAGTACTTC. Translated: CASSQGQGDEQYF.

This clone has more than one count but fewer than ten. V usage is TRBV7-6 and J usage is TRBJ1-4, with D maybe TRBD1 (5 bases). The CDR3 length is 14 residues. Germline CDR1 is SGHVS and CDR2 is FNYEAQ. V dropped 2 bases and J dropped 8 bases, with 12 bases sitting between them. CDR3 in DNA: TGTGCCAGCAGCTTATCAGGGTCGTTCGAAAAACTGTTTTTT. It specifies CASSLSGSFEKLFF.

The J gene is TRBJ2-7, the V gene TRBV7-9, with TRBD2 matching 7 bases. CDR3 size: 13 residues. Germline CDR1 SEHNR, CDR2 FQNEAQ (reference sequence). The J segment lost 6 bases and the V segment lost 1 base, leaving 3 bases of the junction unmatched. The DNA for the CDR3 is TGTGCCAGCAGCTTAGATGGGGGGGTCGAGCAGTACTTC. The encoded protein is CASSLDGGVEQYF.

The chain couples TRBV29-1 to TRBJ1-2, with a tentative D call TRBD1 (5 bases). Trimming stripped 4 bases from V and 8 bases from J, with 17 bases between. This CDR3 spans 13 amino acids. CDR1 is SQVTM, CDR2 ANQGSEA, per germline. The CDR3 here is CSVGGQGGDGYTF. CDR3 coding DNA: TGCAGCGTTGGAGGGCAGGGAGGAGACGGCTACACCTTC.

V usage is TRBV14 and J usage is TRBJ2-7; D may correspond to TRBD1 or TRBD2 (5 bases each). Trimming left V 2 bases short and J 2 bases short, with 13 bases between. CDR3 size: 15 residues. From germline, CDR1 is SGHDN and CDR2 FVKESK. CDR3 residues: CASSQLVGGAYEQYF. CDR3 DNA sequence: TGTGCCAGCAGCCAACTAGTTGGGGGAGCCTACGAGCAGTACTTC.

CDR3 amino acids: CASSGQEEFEAFF. In DNA form, the CDR3 reads TGTGCCAGCTCAGGACAGGAAGAGTTTGAAGCTTTCTTT. The chain recombines TRBV18 with TRBJ1-1, with 7 bases aligning to TRBD1. Germline CDR1 and CDR2: KGHSH and LQKENI. This CDR3 comprises 13 residues. V gave up 5 bases and J gave up 7 bases; unmatched junction bases: 7. Using reference TRBV18 and TRBJ1-1 for the parts outside the CDR3, the full variable domain is NAGVMQNPRHLVRRRGQEARLRCSPMKGHSHVYWYRQLPEEGLKFMVYLQKENIIDESGMPKERFSAEFPKEGPSILRIQQVVRGDSAAYFCASSGQEEFEAFFGQGTRLTVV.

The J gene is TRBJ1-5, the V gene TRBV9; D gene unclear. The CDR3 contains 14 residues. V shed 4 bases and J shed 5 bases, with 13 bases lying between them. CDR1 is SGDLS and CDR2 is YYNGEE in the germline V gene. For the CDR3, the DNA is TGTGCCAGCAGCCGGGAGGGATTACATCAGCCCCAGCATTTT. As protein: CASSREGLHQPQHF.

V is TRBV7-2 and J is TRBJ2-2; D unresolved. Trimming removed 7 bases at V and 4 bases at J, with 16 bases between. The V gene's germline CDR1 is SGHTA and CDR2 FQGNSA. This CDR3 is 15 amino acids long. The CDR3, as DNA: TGTGCCAGCAAAGCCCAGGTTTGGGCCACCGGGGAGCTGTTTTTT. Its protein product is CASKAQVWATGELFF.

The V gene is TRBV28, the J gene TRBJ2-3; D possibly corresponds to TRBD2 (6 bases). V lost 8 bases and J lost 0, with 18 bases in between. The CDR3 is 16 amino acids. Germline values: CDR1 MDHEN, CDR2 SYDVKM. The CDR3 sequence: CASPTTRHASTDTQYF. CDR3 nucleotide sequence: TGTGCCAGCCCAACGACTAGACACGCTAGCACAGATACGCAGTATTTT.

This clone was counted a single time. The chain has TRBV7-8 and TRBJ1-4; 8 bases fit TRBD1. Trimming removed 5 bases from V and 7 bases from J; junction bases left unmatched: 12. The CDR3 sequence is 16 residues long. Germline values: CDR1 SGHVS, CDR2 FQNEAQ. The CDR3 sequence: CASSARQGPGGEKLFF. The DNA for the CDR3 is TGTGCCAGCAGCGCCCGACAGGGGCCCGGAGGTGAAAAACTGTTTTTT.

This clone occurred once. The chain carries TRBV7-9 and TRBJ2-7; 10 bases line up with TRBD1. This CDR3 is built from 16 residues. Germline assignment: CDR1 SEHNR and CDR2 FQNEAQ (reference sequence). V lost 0 bases to trimming and J lost 3 bases; unmatched junction nucleotides: 5. The CDR3 spells CASSLAGTGVRYEQYF. As DNA, the CDR3 is TGTGCCAGCAGCTTAGCCGGGACAGGGGTTCGCTACGAGCAGTACTTC.

This chain uses TRBV4-1 with TRBJ1-1; weak D call: TRBD1 (6 bases). V shed 1 base and J shed 7 bases, with 16 bases lying between them. The CDR3 has 15 amino acids. Germline CDR1 is MGHRA and CDR2 is YSYEKL. The DNA of the CDR3 is TGCGCCAGCAGCCAAGGGGGGGGGCGAAAGGGTGAAGCTTTCTTT. Translation: CASSQGGGRKGEAFF.

For the CDR3, the DNA is TGTGCCAGCAGACCGATGGGTAGCTCCTACGAGCAGTACTTC. This translates into CASRPMGSSYEQYF. V gene TRBV6-6 combines with J gene TRBJ2-7; D unresolved. The CDR3 runs to 14 residues. V dropped 6 bases and J dropped 0 bases, with 12 bases sitting between them. CDR1 MNHNY and CDR2 SVGAGI come from the germline V gene (reference sequence).

The rearrangement links TRBV4-2 to TRBJ1-2, with D possibly being TRBD1 (5 bases). This CDR3 spans 13 amino acids. V shed 0 bases and J shed 8 bases, with 10 bases lying between them. Germline lookup yields CDR1 LGHNA and CDR2 YNFKEQ. CDR3 nucleotide sequence: TGTGCCAGCAGCCAAGAGCAGGGACGCGGCTACACCTTC. Translating it yields CASSQEQGRGYTF.